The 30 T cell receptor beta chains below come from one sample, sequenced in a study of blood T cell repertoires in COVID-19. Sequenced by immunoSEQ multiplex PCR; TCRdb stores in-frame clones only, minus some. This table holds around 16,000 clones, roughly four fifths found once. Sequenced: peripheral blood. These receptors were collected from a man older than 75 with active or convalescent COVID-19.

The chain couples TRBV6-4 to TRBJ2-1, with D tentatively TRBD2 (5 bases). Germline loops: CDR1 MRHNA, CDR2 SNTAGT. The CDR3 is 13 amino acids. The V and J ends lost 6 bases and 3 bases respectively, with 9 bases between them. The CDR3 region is CASSAGNYNEQFF. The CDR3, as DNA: TGTGCCAGCAGCGCCGGGAACTACAATGAGCAGTTCTTC.

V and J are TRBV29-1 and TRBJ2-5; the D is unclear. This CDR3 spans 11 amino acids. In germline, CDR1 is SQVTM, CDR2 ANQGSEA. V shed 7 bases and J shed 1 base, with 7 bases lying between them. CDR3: CSASGQETQYF. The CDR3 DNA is TGCAGCGCCTCGGGCCAAGAGACCCAGTACTTC.

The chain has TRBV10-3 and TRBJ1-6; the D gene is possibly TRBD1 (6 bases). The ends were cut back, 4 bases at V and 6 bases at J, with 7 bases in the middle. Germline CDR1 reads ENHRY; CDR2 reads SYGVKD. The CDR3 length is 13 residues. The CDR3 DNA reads TGTGCCATCAGTGGGACAGCTAATTCACCCCTCCACTTT. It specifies CAISGTANSPLHF.

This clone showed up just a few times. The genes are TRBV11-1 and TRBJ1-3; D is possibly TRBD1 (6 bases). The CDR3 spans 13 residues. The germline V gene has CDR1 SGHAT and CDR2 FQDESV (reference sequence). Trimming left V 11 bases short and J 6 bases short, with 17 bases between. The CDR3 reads CAARQENTNTIYF. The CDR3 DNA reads TGTGCCGCTCGACAGGAGAACACAAACACCATATATTTT.

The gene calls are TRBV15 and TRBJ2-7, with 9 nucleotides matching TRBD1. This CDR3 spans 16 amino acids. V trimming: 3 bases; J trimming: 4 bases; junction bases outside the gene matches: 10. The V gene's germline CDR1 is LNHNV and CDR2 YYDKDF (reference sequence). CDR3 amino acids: CATSRGQGQDGYEQYF. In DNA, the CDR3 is TGTGCCACCAGCAGGGGACAGGGACAGGATGGGTACGAGCAGTACTTC.

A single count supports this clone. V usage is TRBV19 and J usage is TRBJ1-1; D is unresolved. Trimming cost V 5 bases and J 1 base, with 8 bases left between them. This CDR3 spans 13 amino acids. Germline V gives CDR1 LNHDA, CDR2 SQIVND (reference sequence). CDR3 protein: CASSRRQNTEAFF. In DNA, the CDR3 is TGTGCCAGTAGTCGCAGACAGAACACTGAAGCTTTCTTT.

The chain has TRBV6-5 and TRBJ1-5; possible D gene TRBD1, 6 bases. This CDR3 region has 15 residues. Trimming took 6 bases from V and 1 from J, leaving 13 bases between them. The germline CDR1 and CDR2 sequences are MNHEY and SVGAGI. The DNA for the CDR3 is TGTGCCAGCAGGCCGGGACACTTCAGCAATCAGCCCCAGCATTTT. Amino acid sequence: CASRPGHFSNQPQHF.

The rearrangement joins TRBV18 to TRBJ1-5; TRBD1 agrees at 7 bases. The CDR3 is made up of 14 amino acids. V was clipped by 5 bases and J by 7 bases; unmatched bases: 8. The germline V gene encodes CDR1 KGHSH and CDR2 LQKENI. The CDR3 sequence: CASSYDRAGQPQHF. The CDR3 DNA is TGTGCCAGCTCATACGACAGGGCAGGGCAGCCCCAGCATTTT.

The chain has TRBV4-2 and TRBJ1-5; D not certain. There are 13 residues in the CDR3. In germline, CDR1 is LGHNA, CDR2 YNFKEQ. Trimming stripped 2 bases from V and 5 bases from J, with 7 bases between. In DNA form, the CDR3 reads TGTGCCAGCAGCCAATTTGCGGATCAGCCCCAGCATTTT. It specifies CASSQFADQPQHF.

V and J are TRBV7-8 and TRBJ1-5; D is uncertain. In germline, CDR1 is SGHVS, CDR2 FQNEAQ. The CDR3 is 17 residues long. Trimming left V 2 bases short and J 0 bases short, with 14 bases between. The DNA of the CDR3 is TGTGCCAGCAGCTTATGGGCGTCAGATTTTAGCAATCAGCCCCAGCATTTT. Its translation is CASSLWASDFSNQPQHF.

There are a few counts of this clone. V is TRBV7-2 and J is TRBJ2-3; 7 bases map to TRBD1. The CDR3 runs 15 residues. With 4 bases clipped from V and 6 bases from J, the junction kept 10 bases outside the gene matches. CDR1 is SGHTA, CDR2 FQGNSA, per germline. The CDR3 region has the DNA TGTGCCAGCAGCTCAAGGCGAGGGGGCGCGGATACGCAGTATTTT. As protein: CASSSRRGGADTQYF.

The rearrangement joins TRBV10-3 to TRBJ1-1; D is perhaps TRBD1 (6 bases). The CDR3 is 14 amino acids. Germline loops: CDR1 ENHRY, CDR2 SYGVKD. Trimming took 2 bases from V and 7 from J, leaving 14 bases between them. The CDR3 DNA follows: TGTGCCATCAGTGAGAGGGACCAGGGGAGTGAAGCTTTCTTT. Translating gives CAISERDQGSEAFF.

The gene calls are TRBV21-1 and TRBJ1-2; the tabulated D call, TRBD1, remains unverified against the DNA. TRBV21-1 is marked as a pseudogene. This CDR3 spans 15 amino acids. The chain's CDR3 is CASIPAARGPNGYTF. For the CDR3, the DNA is TGTGCCAGCATCCCCGCGGCTAGGGGGCCGAATGGCTACACCTTC.

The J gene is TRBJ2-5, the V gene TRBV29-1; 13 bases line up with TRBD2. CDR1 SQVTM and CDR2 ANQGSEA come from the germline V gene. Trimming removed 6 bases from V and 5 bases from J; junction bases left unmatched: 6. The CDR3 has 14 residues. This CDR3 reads CSVTGTSGAETQYF. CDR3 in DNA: TGCAGCGTGACCGGGACTAGCGGGGCCGAGACCCAGTACTTC. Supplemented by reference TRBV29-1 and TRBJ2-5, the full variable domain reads SAVISQKPSRDICQRGTSLTIQCQVDSQVTMMFWYRQQPGQSLTLIATANQGSEATYESGFVIDKFPISRPNLTFSTLTVSNMSPEDSSIYLCSVTGTSGAETQYFGPGTRLLVL.

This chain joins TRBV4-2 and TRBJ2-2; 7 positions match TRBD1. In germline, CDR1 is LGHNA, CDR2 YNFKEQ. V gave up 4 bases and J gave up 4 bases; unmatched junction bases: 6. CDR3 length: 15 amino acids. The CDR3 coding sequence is TGTGCCAGCAGCCCGCGACAGGGCGGCACCGGGGAGCTGTTTTTT. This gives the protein CASSPRQGGTGELFF.

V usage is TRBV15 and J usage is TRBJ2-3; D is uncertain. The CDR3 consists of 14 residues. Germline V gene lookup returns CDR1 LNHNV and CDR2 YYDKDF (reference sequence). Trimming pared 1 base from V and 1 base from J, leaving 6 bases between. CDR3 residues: CATSRGPGTDTQYF. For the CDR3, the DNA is TGTGCCACCAGCAGAGGCCCGGGCACAGATACGCAGTATTTT.

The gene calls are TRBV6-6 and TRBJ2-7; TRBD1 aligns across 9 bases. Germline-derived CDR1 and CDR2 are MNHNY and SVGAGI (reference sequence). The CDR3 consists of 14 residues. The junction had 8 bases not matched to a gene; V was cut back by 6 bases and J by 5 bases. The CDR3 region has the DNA TGTGCCAGCAGCGGATACAGGGGGCAGAACGAGCAGTACTTC. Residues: CASSGYRGQNEQYF.

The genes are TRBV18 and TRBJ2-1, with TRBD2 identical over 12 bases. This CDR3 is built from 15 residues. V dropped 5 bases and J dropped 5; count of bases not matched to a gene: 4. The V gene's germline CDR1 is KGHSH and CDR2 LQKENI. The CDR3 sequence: CASSTGLAGDNEQFF. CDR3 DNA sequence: TGTGCCAGCTCAACGGGACTAGCGGGCGACAATGAGCAGTTCTTC.

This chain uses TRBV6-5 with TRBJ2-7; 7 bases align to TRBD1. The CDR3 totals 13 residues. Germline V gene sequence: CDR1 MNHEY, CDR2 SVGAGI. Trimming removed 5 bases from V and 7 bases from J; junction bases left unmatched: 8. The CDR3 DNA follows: TGTGCCAGCAGTACCTACAGGGGCGGAGAGCAGTACTTC. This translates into CASSTYRGGEQYF.

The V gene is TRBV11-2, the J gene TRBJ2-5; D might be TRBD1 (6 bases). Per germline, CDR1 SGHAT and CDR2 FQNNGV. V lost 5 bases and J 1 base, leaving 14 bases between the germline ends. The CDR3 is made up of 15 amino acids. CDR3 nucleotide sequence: TGTGCCAGCAGCCTGGGGGCGCAGGGCCAAGAGACCCAGTACTTC. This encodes CASSLGAQGQETQYF.

The CDR3 spells CASSRDGADAYEQYF. In DNA, the CDR3 is TGTGCCAGCAGCCGCGATGGGGCAGACGCCTACGAGCAGTACTTC. This chain joins TRBV28 and TRBJ2-7, with TRBD1 as a possible D gene (5 bases). With 6 bases removed from V and 2 bases from J, the gap between germline ends came to 17 bases. CDR1 is MDHEN and CDR2 is SYDVKM in the germline V gene. This CDR3 contains 15 residues.

Written as DNA, the CDR3 is TGTGCCAGCGGCACCGGGACAGGGGGCAATCAGCCCCAGCATTTT. Its translation is CASGTGTGGNQPQHF. V is TRBV6-6 and J is TRBJ1-5, with TRBD1 matching 10 bases. The germline V gene has CDR1 MNHNY and CDR2 SVGAGI (reference sequence). The CDR3 runs to 15 residues. With V trimmed by 8 bases and J by 2 bases, 6 bases remained unmatched.

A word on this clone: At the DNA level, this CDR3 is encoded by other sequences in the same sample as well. CDR3: CASSFRGGAGDTQYF. CDR3 in DNA: TGCGCCAGCAGCTTCCGCGGGGGGGCCGGAGATACGCAGTATTTT. The genes are TRBV5-1 and TRBJ2-3; 9 positions agree with TRBD2. J was trimmed by 5 bases and V by 2 bases; bases with no gene match: 6. The germline V gene encodes CDR1 SGHRS and CDR2 YFSETQ. The CDR3 is 15 residues long.

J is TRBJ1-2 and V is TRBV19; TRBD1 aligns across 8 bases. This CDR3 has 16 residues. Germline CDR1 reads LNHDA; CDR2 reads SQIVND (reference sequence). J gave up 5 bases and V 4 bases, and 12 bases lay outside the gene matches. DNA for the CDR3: TGTGCCAGTAGTAGGACCGGGACAGGACCGTTTTATGGCTACACCTTC. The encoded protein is CASSRTGTGPFYGYTF.

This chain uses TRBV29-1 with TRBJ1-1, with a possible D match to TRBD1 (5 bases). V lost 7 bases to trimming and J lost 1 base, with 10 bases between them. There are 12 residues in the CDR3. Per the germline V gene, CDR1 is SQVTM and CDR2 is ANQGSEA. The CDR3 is CSALGQNTEAFF. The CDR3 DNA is TGCAGCGCCCTAGGACAGAACACTGAAGCTTTCTTT.

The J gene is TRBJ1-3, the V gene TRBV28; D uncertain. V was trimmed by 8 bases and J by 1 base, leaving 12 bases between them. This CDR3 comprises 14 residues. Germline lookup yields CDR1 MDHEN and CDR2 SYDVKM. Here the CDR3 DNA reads TGTGCCAGCTCCTCCGCGGGGTCTGGAAACACCATATATTTT. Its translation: CASSSAGSGNTIYF.

The CDR3 region is CAFQFGSVSGNTIYF. The CDR3 DNA follows: TGTGCCTTCCAGTTCGGGAGCGTCTCTGGAAACACCATATATTTT. The V gene is TRBV30, the J gene TRBJ1-3; D is unresolved. Trimming cost V 7 bases and J 0 bases, with 16 bases left between them. Germline V lookup: CDR1 GTSNPN, CDR2 SVGIG (reference sequence). The CDR3 is made up of 15 amino acids.

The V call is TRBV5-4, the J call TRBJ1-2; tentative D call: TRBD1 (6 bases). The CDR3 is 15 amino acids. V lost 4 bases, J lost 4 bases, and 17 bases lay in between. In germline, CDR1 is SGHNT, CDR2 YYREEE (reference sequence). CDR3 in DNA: TGTGCCAGCAGCCACCGTCTGGGGGCTAGCTATGGCTACACCTTC. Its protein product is CASSHRLGASYGYTF.

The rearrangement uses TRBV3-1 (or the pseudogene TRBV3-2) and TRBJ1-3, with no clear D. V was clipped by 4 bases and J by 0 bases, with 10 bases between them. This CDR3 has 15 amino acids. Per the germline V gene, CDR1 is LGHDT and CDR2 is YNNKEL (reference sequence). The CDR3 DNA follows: TGTGCCAGCAGCCTTGACTGCGGCTCTGGAAACACCATATATTTT. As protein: CASSLDCGSGNTIYF.

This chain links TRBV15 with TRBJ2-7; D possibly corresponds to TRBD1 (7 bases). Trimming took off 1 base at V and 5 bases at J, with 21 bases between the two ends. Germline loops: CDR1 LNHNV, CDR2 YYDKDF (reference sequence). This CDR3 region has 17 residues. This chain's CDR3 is CATSRVPGGTDDNEQYF. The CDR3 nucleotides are TGTGCCACCAGCAGAGTCCCTGGAGGGACAGACGACAACGAGCAGTACTTC.